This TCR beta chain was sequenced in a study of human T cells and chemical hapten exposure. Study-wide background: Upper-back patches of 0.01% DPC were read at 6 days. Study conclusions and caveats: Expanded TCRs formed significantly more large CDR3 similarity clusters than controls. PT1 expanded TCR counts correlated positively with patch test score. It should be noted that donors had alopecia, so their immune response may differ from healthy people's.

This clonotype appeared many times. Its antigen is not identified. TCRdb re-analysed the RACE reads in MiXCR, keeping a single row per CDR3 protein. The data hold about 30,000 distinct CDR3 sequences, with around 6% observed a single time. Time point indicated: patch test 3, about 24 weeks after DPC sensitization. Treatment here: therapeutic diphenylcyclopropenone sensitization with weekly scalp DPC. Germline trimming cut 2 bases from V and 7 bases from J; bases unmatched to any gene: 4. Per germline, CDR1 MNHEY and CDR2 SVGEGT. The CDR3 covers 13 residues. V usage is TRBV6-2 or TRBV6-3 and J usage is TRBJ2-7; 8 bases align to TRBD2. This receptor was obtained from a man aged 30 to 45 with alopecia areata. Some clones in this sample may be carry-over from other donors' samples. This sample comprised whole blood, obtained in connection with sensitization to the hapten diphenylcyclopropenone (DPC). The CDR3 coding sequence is TGTGCCAGCAGTTACGGGACTAGTGATGAGCAGTACTTC. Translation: CASSYGTSDEQYF.